One sample yielded the 5 T cell receptor beta chains listed below, sequenced in a study of CD8+ T cells in alopecia areata. As for treatment: oral pan-JAK inhibitor, 5-10 mg twice daily. Reverse transcribed after extraction, RNA yielded cDNA as the sequencing template. The assay was immunoSEQ multiplex PCR, and TCRdb's table has in-frame clones only and misses some. The data show approximately 210,000 clones, approximately 72% seen once. This sample comprised CD4+ T cells sorted from blood, obtained at approximately week 42, from a patient treated with tofacitinib. Receptors were obtained from a human donor with alopecia areata.

The chain combines TRBV18 with TRBJ1-4; no reliable D call. Looked up from germline, CDR1 is KGHSH and CDR2 is LQKENI. The germline V and J ends were trimmed by 6 bases and 2 bases, with 10 bases remaining between them. This CDR3 contains 14 residues. CDR3 in amino acids: CASSERGTNEKLFF. The CDR3 region has the DNA TGTGCCAGCTCGGAACGCGGGACTAATGAAAAACTGTTTTTT.

This clone has a handful of counts. The V call is TRBV5-1, the J call TRBJ2-3, with a tentative D call TRBD2 (6 bases). Germline V gene data show CDR1 as SGHRS and CDR2 as YFSETQ. There are 15 residues in the CDR3. Trimming pared 4 bases from V and 2 bases from J, leaving 14 bases between. In DNA form, the CDR3 reads TGCGCCAGCAGCCAAGACGGACTACCCACAGATACGCAGTATTTT. Protein: CASSQDGLPTDTQYF.

V gene TRBV30 combines with J gene TRBJ1-2; D uncertain. V shed 0 bases and J shed 8 bases, with 10 bases lying between them. The CDR3 length is 12 residues. CDR1 and CDR2 (germline): GTSNPN, SVGIG (reference sequence). Here the CDR3 reads CAWSVQPVGYTF. CDR3 bases: TGTGCCTGGAGTGTACAGCCCGTAGGCTACACCTTC.

This clone turned up a few times. The V and J genes are TRBV25-1 and TRBJ1-2; unclear D gene. The V gene lost 2 bases and the J gene lost 4 bases, with 11 bases spanning the gap. Germline V gene sequence: CDR1 MGHDK, CDR2 SYGVNS. This CDR3 contains 14 residues. CDR3 in DNA: TGTGCCAGCAGTGAACTAGGCGGGAGCTATGGCTACACCTTC. Protein product: CASSELGGSYGYTF.

The chain links TRBV16 to TRBJ1-6; D remains ambiguous. Deletions cut 4 bases from V and 7 bases from J, with 14 bases between. The CDR3 is made up of 15 amino acids. The V gene's germline CDR1 is KGHSY and CDR2 FQNENV. CDR3 nucleotide sequence: TGTGCCAGCAGCCCAGCCTCAGTATCCAATTCACCCCTCCACTTT. Translated: CASSPASVSNSPLHF.